This entry lists 30 T cell receptor beta chains sequenced from one sample in a study of OX40 agonist ivuxolimab in advanced cancers. The assay was immunoSEQ multiplex PCR, and TCRdb's table has in-frame clones only and misses some. In the table there are over 40,000 clones, around 88% of which are singletons. The sequenced sample was CD4+ or CD8+ T cells sorted from blood, obtained in a trial of the OX40 agonist ivuxolimab. These receptors were taken from an adult with an advanced solid tumor such as melanoma, head and neck, liver or kidney cancer.

In this sample, this clone turned up once. This chain connects TRBV9 to TRBJ1-5; D gene ambiguous. CDR3 length equals 14 residues. Germline V gives CDR1 SGDLS, CDR2 YYNGEE. V lost 0 bases and J lost 7, with 11 bases in between. The chain's CDR3 is CASSVGGVGQPQHF. The CDR3 DNA is TGTGCCAGCAGCGTAGGCGGGGTAGGACAGCCCCAGCATTTT.

The V gene is TRBV28, the J gene TRBJ1-4; 8 bases agree with TRBD1. In germline, CDR1 is MDHEN, CDR2 SYDVKM. The CDR3 runs 15 residues. Germline trimming cut 6 bases from V and 9 bases from J; bases unmatched to any gene: 12. The CDR3 DNA sequence: TGTGCCAGCAGCCCAGTCCCAGGGGGCGGAAAAAAACTGTTTTTT. Translating gives CASSPVPGGGKKLFF.

This clone occurred once. V is TRBV6-5 and J is TRBJ2-7; D unresolved. This CDR3 spans 15 amino acids. CDR1 is MNHEY, CDR2 SVGAGI, per germline. The V gene lost 0 bases and the J gene lost 5 bases, with 14 bases spanning the gap. The CDR3 protein is CASSYSTGLPDEQYF. DNA for the CDR3: TGTGCCAGCAGTTACTCGACCGGTCTACCCGACGAGCAGTACTTC.

The chain carries TRBV5-6 and TRBJ2-2; 13 positions match TRBD2. With V trimmed by 4 bases and J by 3 bases, 3 bases remained unmatched. This CDR3 spans 16 amino acids. Germline CDR1 SGHDT, CDR2 YYEEEE. The CDR3 DNA sequence: TGTGCCAGCAGCATAGGACTAGCGGGGGACACCGGGGAGCTGTTTTTT. Translating it yields CASSIGLAGDTGELFF.

The chain links TRBV5-1 to TRBJ2-7; D is possibly TRBD1 (6 bases). Germline V gene sequence: CDR1 SGHRS, CDR2 YFSETQ. The V gene lost 4 bases and the J gene lost 2 bases, with 16 bases spanning the gap. The CDR3 covers 15 residues. This CDR3 is CASSQTTGTTYEQYF. CDR3 DNA: TGCGCCAGCAGCCAAACAACCGGGACAACCTACGAGCAGTACTTC.

The chain uses TRBV15 and TRBJ2-7; D is unclear. CDR3 length: 15 residues. CDR1 LNHNV and CDR2 YYDKDF come from the germline V gene (reference sequence). V was cut by 4 bases and J by 3 bases, with 16 bases left in between. The chain's CDR3 is CATSILAGESYEQYF. For the CDR3, the DNA is TGTGCCACCAGCATATTAGCAGGTGAGAGCTACGAGCAGTACTTC.

The V and J genes are TRBV18 and TRBJ2-1; a possible D gene is TRBD2 (6 bases). The germline CDR1 and CDR2 sequences are KGHSH and LQKENI. V gave up 3 bases and J gave up 4 bases, with 10 bases separating them. The CDR3 totals 14 residues. In DNA form, the CDR3 reads TGTGCCAGCTCACCGGTCGGGAGTTACAATGAGCAGTTCTTC. Its protein product is CASSPVGSYNEQFF.

The V call is TRBV13, the J call TRBJ2-1; 8 nucleotides align to TRBD2. This CDR3 has 16 residues. Unmatched junction bases numbered 13, after V lost 5 bases and J lost 7 bases. Looked up from germline, CDR1 is PRHDT and CDR2 is FYEKMQ (reference sequence). CDR3 amino acids: CASSPVASGSINEQFF. The CDR3 coding sequence is TGTGCCAGCAGCCCAGTAGCAAGCGGGAGTATAAATGAGCAGTTCTTC.

This clone was recorded only once. The gene calls are TRBV15 and TRBJ2-1, with D unclear. CDR1 LNHNV and CDR2 YYDKDF come from the germline V gene (reference sequence). The CDR3 is 15 amino acids. Between the trimmed V and J ends, which lost 0 bases and 0 bases, there was a span of 6 bases. The CDR3, as DNA: TGTGCCACCAGCAGAGAACGGATCTCCTACAATGAGCAGTTCTTC. Translation: CATSRERISYNEQFF.

The chain combines TRBV18 with TRBJ2-5, with 7 positions matching TRBD1. J was trimmed by 4 bases and V by 2 bases; bases with no gene match: 7. Looked up from germline, CDR1 is KGHSH and CDR2 is LQKENI. The CDR3 extends over 15 amino acids. CDR3 protein: CASSPEETGSETQYF. CDR3 coding DNA: TGTGCCAGCTCACCAGAGGAGACAGGGTCAGAGACCCAGTACTTC. The full variable domain, rest sourced from reference TRBV18 and TRBJ2-5, is NAGVMQNPRHLVRRRGQEARLRCSPMKGHSHVYWYRQLPEEGLKFMVYLQKENIIDESGMPKERFSAEFPKEGPSILRIQQVVRGDSAAYFCASSPEETGSETQYFGPGTRLLVL.

V is TRBV5-1 and J is TRBJ2-5; D ambiguous. The DNA end favors TRBJ2-7, so the J call may be wrong. Germline V gene sequence: CDR1 SGHRS, CDR2 YFSETQ. CDR3 length equals 14 residues. The CDR3 reads CASSSTSDGYEQYF. CDR3 sequence (DNA): TGCGCCAGCAGCTCCACGTCCGACGGATACGAGCAGTACTTC.

This clone occurred a few times. V usage is TRBV6-1 and J usage is TRBJ1-4; D call uncertain. V gave up 0 bases and J gave up 1 base, with 6 bases separating them. There are 15 residues in the CDR3. The germline V gene encodes CDR1 MNHNS and CDR2 SASEGT. The chain's CDR3 is CASSEASGTNEKLFF. CDR3 bases: TGTGCCAGCAGTGAAGCGAGCGGAACTAATGAAAAACTGTTTTTT.

The CDR3 is CSVETDGGREETQYF. CDR3 nucleotides: TGCAGCGTTGAGACCGACGGGGGTCGGGAAGAGACCCAGTACTTC. The chain uses TRBV29-1 and TRBJ2-5; D is perhaps TRBD2 (6 bases). The CDR3 is made up of 15 amino acids. Germline CDR1 and CDR2: SQVTM and ANQGSEA. V lost 3 bases and J 3 bases, leaving 17 bases between the germline ends.

This chain connects TRBV11-2 to TRBJ2-7, with D possibly called TRBD1 or TRBD2 (6 bases each). Between the trimmed V and J ends, which lost 5 bases and 5 bases, there was a span of 22 bases. Germline V gene sequence: CDR1 SGHAT, CDR2 FQNNGV. The CDR3 runs to 16 residues. Here the CDR3 DNA reads TGTGCCAGCAGCCCCCGGTCCGGGGGCGTCAAAAACGAGCAGTACTTC. Protein: CASSPRSGGVKNEQYF.

This clone was found a few times. The gene calls are TRBV19 and TRBJ2-1; possibly TRBD2 for D (6 bases). This CDR3 region has 14 residues. The germline V and J ends were trimmed by 5 bases and 4 bases, with 12 bases remaining between them. Germline V gives CDR1 LNHDA, CDR2 SQIVND (reference sequence). The CDR3 protein is CASSGGTEYNEQFF. The CDR3 DNA is TGTGCCAGTAGTGGGGGGACTGAATACAATGAGCAGTTCTTC.

The chain recombines TRBV10-1 with TRBJ2-7; 8 bases map to TRBD1. Germline-derived CDR1 and CDR2 are WNHNN and SYGVQD (reference sequence). The CDR3 runs 13 residues. Trimming removed 1 base from V and 5 bases from J; junction bases left unmatched: 1. This CDR3 reads CASSELDRDEQYF. For the CDR3, the DNA is TGCGCCAGCAGTGAGTTGGACAGGGACGAGCAGTACTTC.

This chain links TRBV25-1 with TRBJ1-1; maybe TRBD1 (5 bases). CDR1 and CDR2 from the germline V gene are MGHDK and SYGVNS. The CDR3 runs 14 residues. V was pared by 2 bases and J by 3 bases, with 10 bases between. CDR3 residues: CASSEIGADTEAFF. The CDR3 nucleotides are TGTGCCAGCAGTGAAATCGGGGCAGACACTGAAGCTTTCTTT.

This chain links TRBV7-9 with TRBJ2-7, with D unresolved. There are 19 residues in the CDR3. V lost 4 bases, J lost 2 bases, and 27 bases lay in between. Germline lookup yields CDR1 SEHNR and CDR2 FQNEAQ (reference sequence). The CDR3 DNA follows: TGTGCCAGCAGCTCATTAGTTTTTGGACCAAAGTACTTACCCTACGAGCAGTACTTC. Translating it yields CASSSLVFGPKYLPYEQYF. Drawing the rest from reference TRBV7-9 and TRBJ2-7, the complete variable domain is DTGVSQNPRHKITKRGQNVTFRCDPISEHNRLYWYRQTLGQGPEFLTYFQNEAQLEKSRLLSDRFSAERPKGSFSTLEIQRTEQGDSAMYLCASSSLVFGPKYLPYEQYFGPGTRLTVT.

J is TRBJ2-7 and V is TRBV28; TRBD2 matches 8 bases. J was trimmed by 0 bases and V by 2 bases; bases with no gene match: 6. CDR3 length equals 16 residues. The V gene's germline CDR1 is MDHEN and CDR2 SYDVKM. DNA of the CDR3: TGTGCCAGCAGTTTACGGGGGGGGATGAGCTCCTACGAGCAGTACTTC. Translated, it gives CASSLRGGMSSYEQYF.

This clone is categorized as large. The V and J genes are TRBV6-4 and TRBJ2-2; no definite D call. With 0 bases removed from V and 5 bases from J, the gap between germline ends came to 13 bases. The germline gives CDR1 MRHNA, CDR2 SNTAGT. The CDR3 covers 16 residues. CDR3 bases: TGTGCCAGCAGTGACTCAGGTCGGGCAGAGACCGGGGAGCTGTTTTTT. Translation: CASSDSGRAETGELFF.

The chain uses TRBV25-1 and TRBJ2-1; tentative D call: TRBD2 (6 bases). This CDR3 contains 15 residues. Germline V lookup: CDR1 MGHDK, CDR2 SYGVNS. V lost 8 bases and J lost 0, with 14 bases in between. For the CDR3, the DNA is TGTGCCAGCTCTAGCGCCCAGAGCTCCTACAATGAGCAGTTCTTC. The encoded protein is CASSSAQSSYNEQFF.

The chain recombines TRBV13 with TRBJ1-2; 12 bases map to TRBD1. Per the germline V gene, CDR1 is PRHDT and CDR2 is FYEKMQ (reference sequence). After removal of 5 bases from V and 6 bases from J, the junction contained 10 bases not matched to a gene. CDR3 length: 16 residues. DNA for the CDR3: TGTGCCAGCAGCCTCGCCCCCGGGACAGGGGGCGATGGCTACACCTTC. Protein product: CASSLAPGTGGDGYTF.

The chain combines TRBV27 with TRBJ1-2, with 10 bases identical to TRBD1. J lost 8 bases, V lost 1 base, and 10 bases had no gene match. CDR3 size: 16 residues. The germline gives CDR1 MNHEY, CDR2 SMNVEV (reference sequence). The CDR3 DNA reads as TGTGCCAGCAGTTTATTACCGGGACAGGGGTTAGAGGGCTACACCTTC. It yields the protein CASSLLPGQGLEGYTF.

The chain has TRBV4-1 and TRBJ2-2, with 7 nucleotides matching TRBD1. The V gene's germline CDR1 is MGHRA and CDR2 YSYEKL. CDR3 length equals 17 residues. Trimming removed 6 bases from V and 1 base from J; junction bases left unmatched: 11. CDR3 DNA: TGCGCCAGCAGTCGATTCCAGACAGGGATGAACACCGGGGAGCTGTTTTTT. Protein sequence: CASSRFQTGMNTGELFF.

The gene calls are TRBV30 and TRBJ2-7; tentative D call: TRBD2 (6 bases). The CDR3 is 13 amino acids. In germline, CDR1 is GTSNPN, CDR2 SVGIG (reference sequence). The ends were cut back, 0 bases at V and 2 bases at J, with 8 bases in the middle. The CDR3 sequence: CAWSVLATYEQYF. CDR3 bases: TGTGCCTGGAGTGTACTAGCTACCTACGAGCAGTACTTC. The full variable domain, in which reference TRBV30 and TRBJ2-7 provide the parts outside the CDR3, is SQTIHQWPATLVQPVGSPLSLECTVEGTSNPNLYWYRQAAGRGLQLLFYSVGIGQISSEVPQNLSASRPQDRQFILSSKKLLLSDSGFYLCAWSVLATYEQYFGPGTRLTVT.

The chain couples TRBV15 to TRBJ1-5; D remains ambiguous. V shed 1 base and J shed 1 base, with 8 bases lying between them. This CDR3 comprises 15 residues. Germline assignment: CDR1 LNHNV and CDR2 YYDKDF (reference sequence). CDR3 in amino acids: CATSRVIGSNQPQHF. The CDR3 nucleotides read TGTGCCACCAGCAGAGTGATCGGGAGCAATCAGCCCCAGCATTTT.

V and J are TRBV4-2 and TRBJ2-7, with 14 bases fitting TRBD2. This CDR3 contains 15 residues. With V trimmed by 1 base and J by 5 bases, 1 base remained unmatched. Germline loops: CDR1 LGHNA, CDR2 YNFKEQ. DNA for the CDR3: TGTGCCAGCAGCCAAGGACTAGCGGGAGGGAACGAGCAGTACTTC. This sequence encodes CASSQGLAGGNEQYF.

This clone has only a few counts. This chain connects TRBV7-9 to TRBJ2-3, with D tentatively TRBD2 (6 bases). This CDR3 region has 16 residues. Deletions cut 5 bases from V and 3 bases from J, with 18 bases between. Germline CDR1 and CDR2: SEHNR and FQNEAQ (reference sequence). The CDR3 nucleotides read TGTGCCAGCAGCGTCCCGGGACTCGGGGGTACAGATACGCAGTATTTT. This gives the protein CASSVPGLGGTDTQYF.

The rearrangement joins TRBV5-4 to TRBJ2-3; 9 bases align to TRBD2. This CDR3 has 15 amino acids. Unmatched junction bases numbered 10, after V lost 10 bases and J lost 1 base. Germline loops: CDR1 SGHNT, CDR2 YYREEE (reference sequence). The CDR3 loop reads CAARPLAGGTDTQYF. CDR3 in DNA: TGTGCCGCCCGCCCTTTAGCGGGAGGCACAGATACGCAGTATTTT.

The CDR3 reads CASPDRGYEQYF. As DNA, the CDR3 is TGTGCCAGTCCGGACAGGGGTTACGAGCAGTACTTC. The chain couples TRBV6-4 to TRBJ2-7, with 9 positions matching TRBD1. The germline gives CDR1 MRHNA, CDR2 SNTAGT. Trimming cost V 9 bases and J 4 bases; bases outside gene matches: 4. The CDR3 has 12 residues.